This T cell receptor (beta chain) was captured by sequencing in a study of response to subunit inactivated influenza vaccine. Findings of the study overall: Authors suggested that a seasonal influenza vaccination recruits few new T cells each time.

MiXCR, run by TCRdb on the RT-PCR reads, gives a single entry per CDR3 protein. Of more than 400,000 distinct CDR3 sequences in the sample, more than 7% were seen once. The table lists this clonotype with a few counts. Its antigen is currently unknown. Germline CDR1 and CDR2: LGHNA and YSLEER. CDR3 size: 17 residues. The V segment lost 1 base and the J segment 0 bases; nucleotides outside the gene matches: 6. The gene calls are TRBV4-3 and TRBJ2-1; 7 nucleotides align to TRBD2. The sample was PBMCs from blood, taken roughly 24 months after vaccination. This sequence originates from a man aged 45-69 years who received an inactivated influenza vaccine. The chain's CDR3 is CASSQAVAGSSYNEQFF. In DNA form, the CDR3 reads TGCGCCAGCAGCCAAGCGGTAGCGGGCAGCTCCTACAATGAGCAGTTCTTC.